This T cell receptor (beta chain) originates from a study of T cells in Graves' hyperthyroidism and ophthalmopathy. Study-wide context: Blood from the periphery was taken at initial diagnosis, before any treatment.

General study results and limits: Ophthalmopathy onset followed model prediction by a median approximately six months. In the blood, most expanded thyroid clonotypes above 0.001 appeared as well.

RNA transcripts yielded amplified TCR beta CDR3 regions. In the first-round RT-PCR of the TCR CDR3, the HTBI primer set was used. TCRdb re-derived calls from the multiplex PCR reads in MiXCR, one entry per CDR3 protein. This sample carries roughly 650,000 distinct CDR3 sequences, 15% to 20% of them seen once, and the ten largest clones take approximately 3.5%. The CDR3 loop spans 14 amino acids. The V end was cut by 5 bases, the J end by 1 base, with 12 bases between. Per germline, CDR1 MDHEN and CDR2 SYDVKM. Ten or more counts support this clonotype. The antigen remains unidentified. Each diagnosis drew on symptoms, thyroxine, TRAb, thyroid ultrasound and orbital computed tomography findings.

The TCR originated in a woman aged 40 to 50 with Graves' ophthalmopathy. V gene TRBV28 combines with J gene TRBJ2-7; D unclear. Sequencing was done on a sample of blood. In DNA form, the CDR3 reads TGTGCCAGCAGTCCCCCGGACGGGTCCTACGAGCAGTACTTC. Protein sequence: CASSPPDGSYEQYF.